The 9 T cell receptor beta chains reported below all come from one sample, sequenced in a study of blood T cell repertoires in COVID-19. Only in-frame clones appear in the TCRdb table, and some are missing; sequencing was by immunoSEQ multiplex PCR. The sample consists of roughly 200,000 clones, over 80% of them appearing once. The sample consisted of PBMCs or T cells enriched from blood (not recorded which). The receptors were gathered from a man aged 18 to 29 with acute COVID-19.

CDR3 residues: CASGPQGNGYTF. In DNA, the CDR3 is TGTGCTAGTGGTCCACAGGGGAATGGCTACACCTTC. The V call is TRBV12-5, the J call TRBJ1-2; TRBD1 matches at 7 bases. The CDR3 totals 12 residues. CDR1 and CDR2 (germline): LGHNT, FRNRAP. The J segment lost 6 bases and the V segment lost 5 bases, leaving 3 bases of the junction unmatched. The full variable domain, with the rest looked up from reference TRBV12-5 and TRBJ1-2, is DARVTQTPRHKVTEMGQEVTMRCQPILGHNTVFWYRQTMMQGLELLAYFRNRAPLDDSGMPKDRFSAEMPDATLATLKIQPSEPRDSAVYFCASGPQGNGYTFGSGTRLTVV.

The chain combines TRBV20-1 with TRBJ1-6; TRBD1 might be the D (5 bases). The germline CDR1 and CDR2 sequences are DFQATT and SNEGSKA (reference sequence). The CDR3 contains 17 residues. Trimming took off 3 bases at V and 0 bases at J, with 15 bases between the two ends. CDR3 loop: CSASPAGLSSYNSPLHF. CDR3 in DNA: TGCAGTGCTAGTCCGGCGGGACTCAGCTCCTATAATTCACCCCTCCACTTT.

The genes are TRBV7-6 and TRBJ1-1, with D possibly matching TRBD1 (6 bases). Germline CDR1 and CDR2: SGHVS and FNYEAQ. CDR3 length: 17 residues. V was trimmed by 2 bases and J by 1 base, leaving 17 bases between them. In nucleotides, the CDR3 is TGTGCCAGCAGCTTAAAGATCCAGGGGCGAAGGAACACTGAAGCTTTCTTT. This translates into CASSLKIQGRRNTEAFF. Variable domain in full (rest from reference TRBV7-6 and TRBJ1-1): GAGVSQSPRYKVTKRGQDVALRCDPISGHVSLYWYRQALGQGPEFLTYFNYEAQQDKSGLPNDRFSAERPEGSISTLTIQRTEQRDSAMYRCASSLKIQGRRNTEAFFGQGTRLTVV.

The rearrangement uses TRBV11-2 and TRBJ2-1; 7 nucleotides line up with TRBD2. V dropped 5 bases and J dropped 5; count of bases not matched to a gene: 6. From germline, CDR1 is SGHAT and CDR2 FQNNGV. The length of the CDR3 is 14 residues. The CDR3 DNA is TGTGCCAGCAGCGGGGAGGGCCCAAACAATGAGCAGTTCTTC. Protein product: CASSGEGPNNEQFF.

The rearrangement uses TRBV7-2 and TRBJ2-1, with a possible D match to TRBD2 (5 bases). In germline, CDR1 is SGHTA, CDR2 FQGNSA. Trimming removed 2 bases from V and 2 bases from J, with 10 bases in between. This CDR3 has 15 amino acids. In DNA form, the CDR3 reads TGTGCCAGCAGCTTAAGCGAGGGTCCCTACAATGAGCAGTTCTTC. Amino acid sequence: CASSLSEGPYNEQFF.

The gene calls are TRBV19 and TRBJ2-3; TRBD2 matches 12 bases. V lost 8 bases to trimming and J lost 3 bases; unmatched junction nucleotides: 6. There are 15 residues in the CDR3. The germline CDR1 and CDR2 sequences are LNHDA and SQIVND (reference sequence). The CDR3 reads CASCTSGRSTDTQYF. Written as DNA, the CDR3 is TGTGCCAGTTGTACTAGCGGGAGGTCAACAGATACGCAGTATTTT.

The CDR3 sequence is CAWGTGQGDGNQPQHF. CDR3 nucleotide sequence: TGTGCCTGGGGGACGGGACAGGGGGATGGCAATCAGCCCCAGCATTTT. The rearrangement uses TRBV30 and TRBJ1-5; 11 bases map to TRBD1. The CDR3 extends over 16 amino acids. Losses at the gene ends were 5 bases for V and 2 bases for J; bases not matched to a gene: 8. Germline V gives CDR1 GTSNPN, CDR2 SVGIG (reference sequence).

This chain connects TRBV7-2 to TRBJ2-1; 9 bases align to TRBD1. CDR1 is SGHTA and CDR2 is FQGNSA in the germline V gene. J lost 4 bases, V lost 5 bases, and 6 bases had no gene match. CDR3 length equals 15 residues. The CDR3 coding sequence is TGTGCCAGCAGCCCGGACAGGGGTAGGTACAATGAGCAGTTCTTC. Amino acid sequence: CASSPDRGRYNEQFF.

The chain is built from TRBV11-2 and TRBJ2-7; D perhaps matches TRBD1 (6 bases). With 1 base removed from V and 6 bases from J, the gap between germline ends came to 10 bases. Germline V gives CDR1 SGHAT, CDR2 FQNNGV. This CDR3 is 13 amino acids long. The CDR3 loop reads CASSLAVGAEQYF. CDR3 DNA: TGTGCCAGCAGCTTAGCCGTGGGGGCCGAGCAGTACTTC.